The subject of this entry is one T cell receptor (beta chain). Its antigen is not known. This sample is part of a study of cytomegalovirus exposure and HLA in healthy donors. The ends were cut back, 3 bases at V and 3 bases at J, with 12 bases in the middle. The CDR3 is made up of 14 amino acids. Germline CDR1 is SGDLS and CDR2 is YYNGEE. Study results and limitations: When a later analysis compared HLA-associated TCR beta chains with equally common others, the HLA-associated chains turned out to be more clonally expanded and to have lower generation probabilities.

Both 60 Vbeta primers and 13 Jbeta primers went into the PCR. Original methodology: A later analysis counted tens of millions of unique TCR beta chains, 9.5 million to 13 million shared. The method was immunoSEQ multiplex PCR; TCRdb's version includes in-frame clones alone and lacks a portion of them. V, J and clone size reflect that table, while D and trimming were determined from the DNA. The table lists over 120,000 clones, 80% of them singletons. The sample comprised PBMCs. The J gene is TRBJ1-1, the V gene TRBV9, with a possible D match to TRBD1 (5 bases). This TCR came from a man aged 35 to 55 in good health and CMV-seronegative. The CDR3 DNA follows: TGTGCCAGCAGCGGGCAGGGCAGTTACACTGAAGCTTTCTTT. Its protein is CASSGQGSYTEAFF.